This TCR beta chain was profiled in a study of shared clonotypes between healthy human individuals. The CDR3 spans 17 residues. Germline V CDR1 and CDR2: SGHRS, YFSETQ. Trimming took off 0 bases at V and 0 bases at J, with 15 bases between the two ends. The data were produced by immunoSEQ multiplex PCR, yet TCRdb's version contains in-frame clones alone and is incomplete. The table lists 400,000 to 600,000 clones, 70% to 80% of them singletons. This clone was observed a few times. The V call is TRBV5-1, the J call TRBJ1-1, with TRBD1 as a possible D gene (6 bases). The receptor's source is a woman in her thirties or forties in good health. Some clones in this sample may be carry-over from other donors' samples. The sequenced sample was PBMCs. The CDR3 reads CASSLGGLDRMNTEAFF. The CDR3 coding sequence is TGCGCCAGCAGCTTGGGGGGGTTGGACAGAATGAACACTGAAGCTTTCTTT.